These 28 T cell receptor beta chains share one sample of origin, sequenced in a study of shared clonotypes between healthy human individuals (dated by TCRdb to 2018 to 2020). The method was the immunoSEQ multiplex PCR assay. The source is immuneACCESS, and TCRdb retained only in-frame sequences with V and J called. Part of the clones is not carried over; for the studies checked, unresolved V genes explain less than half of this, and the remainder is unexplained. The sample has around 530,000 clones on record, roughly four fifths of them singletons. The ten largest clones represent more than 10% of the sample. Sample: PBMCs. These receptors all come from a woman aged 40 to 50 in good health. Some clones in this sample may be carry-over from other donors' samples.

The chain joins TRBV10-3 to TRBJ1-1; D is unresolved. V lost 3 bases to trimming and J lost 0 bases, with 8 bases between them. Germline loops: CDR1 ENHRY, CDR2 SYGVKD. The CDR3 loop spans 14 amino acids. The CDR3 loop reads CAISDGSMNTEAFF. As DNA, the CDR3 is TGTGCCATCAGTGATGGGAGCATGAACACTGAAGCTTTCTTT.

The rearrangement uses TRBV5-1 and TRBJ2-1, with TRBD1 matching 7 bases. V trimming: 4 bases; J trimming: 4 bases; junction bases outside the gene matches: 8. Germline V CDR1 and CDR2: SGHRS, YFSETQ. This CDR3 spans 15 amino acids. The CDR3 DNA is TGCGCCAGCAGCCATGACAGGGTGACTTACAATGAGCAGTTCTTC. This codes for CASSHDRVTYNEQFF.

The count of this clone is one. V is TRBV19 and J is TRBJ1-5; tentative D call: TRBD1 (6 bases). Germline V lookup: CDR1 LNHDA, CDR2 SQIVND (reference sequence). The germline V and J ends were trimmed by 6 bases and 0 bases, with 15 bases remaining between them. This CDR3 region has 16 residues. CDR3 DNA sequence: TGTGCCAGTAGCCTTAGGGGGGCTTATAGCAATCAGCCCCAGCATTTT. Translated: CASSLRGAYSNQPQHF.

The chain joins TRBV9 to TRBJ2-3, with 14 positions matching TRBD2. Germline CDR1 SGDLS, CDR2 YYNGEE. The CDR3 length is 17 residues. V was clipped by 2 bases and J by 3 bases; unmatched bases: 5. The CDR3 here is CASSVGLAGVVTDTQYF. In DNA, the CDR3 is TGTGCCAGCAGCGTGGGACTAGCGGGAGTTGTAACAGATACGCAGTATTTT.

This rearrangement joins TRBV30 to TRBJ2-3; D perhaps matches TRBD2 (6 bases). The CDR3 is 13 residues long. CDR1 is GTSNPN and CDR2 is SVGIG in the germline V gene (reference sequence). Trimming took off 8 bases at V and 1 base at J, with 13 bases between the two ends. The CDR3 region has the DNA TGTGCCGGGACTCTTTTACGCACAGATACGCAGTATTTT. Translation gives CAGTLLRTDTQYF.

This clone appeared once. The gene calls are TRBV15 and TRBJ2-1, with D uncertain. The V end lost 6 bases, the J end lost 1 base, and 13 bases lay between the germline ends. CDR1 and CDR2 from the germline V gene are LNHNV and YYDKDF (reference sequence). This CDR3 comprises 15 residues. CDR3 protein: CATSLDGRSYNEQFF. CDR3 sequence (DNA): TGTGCCACCAGTCTAGACGGACGGTCCTACAATGAGCAGTTCTTC.

This clone was recorded at least ten times. The V and J genes are TRBV11-2 and TRBJ2-2, with D unclear. The CDR3 loop spans 15 amino acids. Per the germline V gene, CDR1 is SGHAT and CDR2 is FQNNGV. V was cut by 5 bases and J by 0 bases, with 10 bases left in between. The CDR3 DNA sequence: TGTGCCAGCAGCACCACTTACCCGAACACCGGGGAGCTGTTTTTT. It codes for CASSTTYPNTGELFF.

This chain joins TRBV28 and TRBJ1-5, with a weak D call TRBD1 (6 bases). Germline CDR1 is MDHEN and CDR2 is SYDVKM. CDR3 length equals 14 residues. CDR3 bases: TGTGCAGGGGGGGACCGATATAGCAATCAGCCCCAGCATTTT. Its protein product is CAGGDRYSNQPQHF.

The chain joins TRBV18 to TRBJ2-1; 10 positions match TRBD2. This CDR3 contains 16 residues. Germline assignment: CDR1 KGHSH and CDR2 LQKENI. V was clipped by 7 bases and J by 0 bases; unmatched bases: 6. CDR3 in amino acids: CASLLAGAISYNEQFF. DNA for the CDR3: TGTGCCAGCTTGCTAGCGGGAGCGATCTCCTACAATGAGCAGTTCTTC.

Remarks on this clone: At one boundary the junction diverges from the germline segment, which might be a read error. The rearrangement links TRBV27 to TRBJ1-5, with 9 bases fitting TRBD1. This CDR3 has 17 residues. Germline loops: CDR1 MNHEY, CDR2 SMNVEV (reference sequence). The CDR3 DNA is TGTGCCAGCAGGTTATCAGCGAGGAGACAGGGGGATCAGCCCCAGCATTTT. It specifies CASRLSARRQGDQPQHF.

This chain links TRBV18 with TRBJ1-5; no firm D call. The CDR3 sequence is 14 residues long. Trimming stripped 6 bases from V and 3 bases from J, with 12 bases between. Germline V gene data show CDR1 as KGHSH and CDR2 as LQKENI. This CDR3 is CASSYQASNQPQHF. The CDR3 bases are TGTGCCAGCTCTTACCAGGCTTCCAATCAGCCCCAGCATTTT.

The J gene is TRBJ2-5, the V gene TRBV28; D is unresolved. The J call is in doubt because the DNA end fits TRBJ2-7 better. This CDR3 has 12 amino acids. The germline V gene has CDR1 MDHEN and CDR2 SYDVKM. The CDR3 sequence: CASSFQNYEQYF. The DNA for the CDR3 is TGTGCCAGCAGTTTCCAGAACTACGAGCAGTACTTC.

In DNA form, the CDR3 reads TGTGCCAGTAGTATAGATACAGGGGGCAGCTACGAGCAGTACTTC. Residues: CASSIDTGGSYEQYF. The chain combines TRBV19 with TRBJ2-7, with TRBD1 matching over 9 bases. This CDR3 comprises 15 residues. V lost 0 bases, J lost 3 bases, and 3 bases stayed unmatched. Germline loops: CDR1 LNHDA, CDR2 SQIVND (reference sequence).

This chain uses TRBV28 with TRBJ2-1; the D gene is possibly TRBD2 (6 bases). V was shortened by 7 bases and J by 9 bases, with 19 bases between the two germline ends. CDR3 length equals 14 residues. Germline V gene data show CDR1 as MDHEN and CDR2 as SYDVKM. This CDR3 is CASKGLRGIFEQFF. The CDR3 nucleotides are TGTGCCAGCAAGGGTCTGCGCGGGATTTTTGAGCAGTTCTTC.

The gene calls are TRBV15 and TRBJ2-1; 10 bases map to TRBD1. CDR1 and CDR2 from the germline V gene are LNHNV and YYDKDF (reference sequence). This CDR3 spans 15 amino acids. J gave up 2 bases and V 4 bases, and 2 bases lay outside the gene matches. Here the CDR3 DNA reads TGTGCCACCAGCATCGACAGGGGGCCCTACAATGAGCAGTTCTTC. Protein product: CATSIDRGPYNEQFF.

V and J are TRBV23-1 and TRBJ2-7, with TRBD1 identical over 8 bases. TRBV23-1 is noted as an ORF with a role that remains uncertain. The CDR3 length is 15 residues. CDR3 in DNA: TGCGCACCGCGAAGGGGGGCAGGGGGCGTGTACGAGCAGTACTTC. It specifies CAPRRGAGGVYEQYF.

The chain has TRBV28 and TRBJ2-7; 11 bases match TRBD2. The trim removed 5 bases at V and 4 bases at J, leaving 7 bases unmatched. The CDR3 is 15 amino acids. Germline CDR1 reads MDHEN; CDR2 reads SYDVKM. CDR3 nucleotide sequence: TGTGCCAGCAGTCTCTCTAGCGGGAGGCAGTACGAGCAGTACTTC. It specifies CASSLSSGRQYEQYF.

A few counts support this clone. The chain joins TRBV9 to TRBJ2-1, with D perhaps given as TRBD1 or TRBD2 (5 bases each). Trimming left V 4 bases short and J 7 bases short, with 21 bases between. Looked up from germline, CDR1 is SGDLS and CDR2 is YYNGEE. The CDR3 loop spans 16 amino acids. The CDR3 protein is CASSLGTQWWGNEQFF. As DNA, the CDR3 is TGTGCCAGCAGCCTCGGGACCCAATGGTGGGGTAATGAGCAGTTCTTC.

This chain links TRBV4-3 with TRBJ2-4; D unresolved. This CDR3 has 14 residues. Trimming removed 2 bases from V and 0 bases from J, with 5 bases in between. Germline V gene lookup returns CDR1 LGHNA and CDR2 YSLEER. The DNA of the CDR3 is TGCGCCAGCAGCCAACGGTTAGCCAAAAACATTCAGTACTTC. This translates into CASSQRLAKNIQYF.

In its sample, this clone was seen once. This chain joins TRBV29-1 and TRBJ1-5, with 7 bases identical to TRBD1. The CDR3 consists of 14 residues. Germline values: CDR1 SQVTM, CDR2 ANQGSEA. V lost 6 bases, J lost 1 base, and 6 bases stayed unmatched. CDR3 protein: CSVLGQSSNQPQHF. Here the CDR3 DNA reads TGCAGCGTCCTGGGACAGAGCAGCAATCAGCCCCAGCATTTT.

The rearrangement joins TRBV5-4 to TRBJ2-1; 15 bases agree with TRBD2. The CDR3 is 16 amino acids. Germline lookup yields CDR1 SGHNT and CDR2 YYREEE (reference sequence). Trimming removed 4 bases from V and 15 bases from J; junction bases left unmatched: 14. CDR3 coding DNA: TGTGCCAGCAGCAGAGATCCGGGACTAGCGGGAGGTATAAGGTTCTTC. This sequence encodes CASSRDPGLAGGIRFF.

The CDR3 protein is CASSQGNGELFF. The CDR3 DNA reads as TGTGCCAGCAGCCAGGGTAACGGGGAGCTGTTTTTT. The chain is built from TRBV13 and TRBJ2-2; tentatively, D is TRBD1 (5 bases). In germline, CDR1 is PRHDT, CDR2 FYEKMQ (reference sequence). The CDR3 sequence is 12 residues long. With 5 bases removed from V and 7 bases from J, the gap between germline ends came to 8 bases. The complete variable domain, with remaining parts taken from reference TRBV13 and TRBJ2-2, reads AAGVIQSPRHLIKEKRETATLKCYPIPRHDTVYWYQQGPGQDPQFLISFYEKMQSDKGSIPDRFSAQQFSDYHSELNMSSLELGDSALYFCASSQGNGELFFGEGSRLTVL.

For this clone: This likely came from a read error, as a far larger clone is one base away. This chain uses TRBV20-1 with TRBJ2-5; D is possibly TRBD1 (6 bases). The CDR3 is 11 amino acids. Germline CDR1 and CDR2: DFQATT and SNEGSKA (reference sequence). CDR3 nucleotides: TGCGGCGGACAGTTAGGAGAGACCCAGTACTTC. This translates into CGGQLGETQYF.

J is TRBJ1-2 and V is TRBV6-6, with D uncertain. Germline lookup yields CDR1 MNHNY and CDR2 SVGAGI (reference sequence). With 5 bases removed from V and 2 bases from J, the gap between germline ends came to 15 bases. The CDR3 length is 15 residues. The CDR3 DNA sequence: TGTGCCAGCAGTACAGAGGTTCGACTAAACTATGGCTACACCTTC. It is translated as CASSTEVRLNYGYTF.

V gene TRBV4-1 combines with J gene TRBJ2-3; D gene unclear. Trimming removed 1 base at V and 5 bases at J, with 4 bases between. Per germline, CDR1 MGHRA and CDR2 YSYEKL. The CDR3 contains 12 residues. This chain's CDR3 is CASSQGGDTQYF. As DNA, the CDR3 is TGCGCCAGCAGCCAAGGGGGAGATACGCAGTATTTT.

The CDR3 nucleotides read TGTGCCAGTAGTAAACAGGGCTCTGGGGCCAACGTCCTGACTTTC. It encodes CASSKQGSGANVLTF. The chain combines TRBV19 with TRBJ2-6; possibly TRBD1 for D (6 bases). Germline-derived CDR1 and CDR2 are LNHDA and SQIVND (reference sequence). Trimming stripped 4 bases from V and 0 bases from J, with 7 bases between. The CDR3 consists of 15 residues.

J is TRBJ2-1 and V is TRBV7-3, with TRBD2 matching over 8 bases. CDR3 size: 13 residues. V shed 3 bases and J 9 bases; nucleotides not matched to a gene: 4. Germline CDR1 reads SGHTA; CDR2 reads FQGTGA. The CDR3 is CASSLGAGAEQFF. CDR3 in DNA: TGTGCCAGCAGCTTGGGAGCGGGAGCTGAGCAGTTCTTC.

V and J are TRBV5-1 and TRBJ2-1, with TRBD2 identical over 11 bases. Unmatched junction bases numbered 9, after V lost 1 base and J lost 9 bases. The CDR3 has 16 amino acids. The germline V gene has CDR1 SGHRS and CDR2 YFSETQ. DNA of the CDR3: TGCGCCAGCAGCTTGCGGTTAGCGGGAGGGCCGGGTGAGCAGTTCTTC. Amino acids: CASSLRLAGGPGEQFF.